This T cell receptor (beta chain) derives from a study of T cell changes during pregnancy in multiple sclerosis. This CDR3 has 14 amino acids. Germline assignment: CDR1 SEHNR and CDR2 FQNEAQ (reference sequence). V lost 7 bases, J lost 5 bases, and 7 bases stayed unmatched. Sequenced by immunoSEQ multiplex PCR; TCRdb stores in-frame clones only, minus some. This table holds approximately 65,000 clones, approximately 96% found once. This chain connects TRBV7-9 to TRBJ2-5; 10 nucleotides agree with TRBD1. The receptor comes from a female donor with multiple sclerosis, enrolled in a pregnancy study. The sequencing used CD8+ T cells from peripheral blood mononuclear cells, collected after pregnancy. The CDR3 reads CASKGQGLIETQYF. In DNA, the CDR3 is TGTGCCAGCAAGGGACAGGGGCTGATTGAGACCCAGTACTTC.